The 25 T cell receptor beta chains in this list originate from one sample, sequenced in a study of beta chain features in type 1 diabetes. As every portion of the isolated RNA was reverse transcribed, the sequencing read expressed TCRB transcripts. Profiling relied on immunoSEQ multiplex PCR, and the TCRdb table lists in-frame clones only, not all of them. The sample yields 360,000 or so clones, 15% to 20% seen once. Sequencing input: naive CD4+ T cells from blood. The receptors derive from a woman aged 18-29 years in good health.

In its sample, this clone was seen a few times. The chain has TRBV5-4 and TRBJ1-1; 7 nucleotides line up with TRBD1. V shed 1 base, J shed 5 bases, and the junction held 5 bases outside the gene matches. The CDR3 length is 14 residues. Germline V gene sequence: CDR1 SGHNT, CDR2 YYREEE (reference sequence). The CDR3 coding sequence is TGTGCCAGCAGCTTGACAACAGGGGATACTGAAGCTTTCTTT. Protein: CASSLTTGDTEAFF.

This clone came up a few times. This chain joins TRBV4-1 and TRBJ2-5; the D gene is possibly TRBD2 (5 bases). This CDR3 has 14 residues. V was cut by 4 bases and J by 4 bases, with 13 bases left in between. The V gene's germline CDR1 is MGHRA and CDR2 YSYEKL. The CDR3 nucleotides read TGCGCCAGCAGCCCGACCGGACTGAGAGAGACCCAGTACTTC. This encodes CASSPTGLRETQYF.

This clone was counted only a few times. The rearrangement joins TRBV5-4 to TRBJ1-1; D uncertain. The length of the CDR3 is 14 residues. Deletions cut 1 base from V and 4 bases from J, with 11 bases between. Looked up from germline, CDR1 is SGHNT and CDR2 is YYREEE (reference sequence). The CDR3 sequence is CASSLLADSTEAFF. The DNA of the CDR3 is TGTGCCAGCAGCTTGCTCGCGGATTCCACTGAAGCTTTCTTT.

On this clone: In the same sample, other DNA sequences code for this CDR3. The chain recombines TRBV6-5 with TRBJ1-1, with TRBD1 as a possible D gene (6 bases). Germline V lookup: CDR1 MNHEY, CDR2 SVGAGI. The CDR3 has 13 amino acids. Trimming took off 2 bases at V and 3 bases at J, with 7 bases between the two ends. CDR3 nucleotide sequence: TGTGCCAGCAGTTACGGGGGCGACACTGAAGCTTTCTTT. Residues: CASSYGGDTEAFF.

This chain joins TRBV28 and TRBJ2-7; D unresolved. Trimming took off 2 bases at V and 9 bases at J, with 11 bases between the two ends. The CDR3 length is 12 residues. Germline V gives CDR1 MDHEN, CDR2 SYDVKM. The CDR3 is CASSLPQVGQYF. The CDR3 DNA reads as TGTGCCAGCAGTTTACCTCAGGTGGGGCAGTACTTC.

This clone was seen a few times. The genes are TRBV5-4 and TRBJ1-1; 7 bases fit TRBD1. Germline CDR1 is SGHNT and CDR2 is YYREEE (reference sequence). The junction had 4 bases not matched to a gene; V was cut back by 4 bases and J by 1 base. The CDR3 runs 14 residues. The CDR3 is CASSQGQTNTEAFF. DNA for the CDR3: TGTGCCAGCAGCCAGGGACAGACGAACACTGAAGCTTTCTTT.

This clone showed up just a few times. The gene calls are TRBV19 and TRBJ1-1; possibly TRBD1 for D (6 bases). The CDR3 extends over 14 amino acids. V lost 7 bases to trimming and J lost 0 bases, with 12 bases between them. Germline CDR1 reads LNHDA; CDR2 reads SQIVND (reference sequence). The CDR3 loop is CASTLGQLNTEAFF. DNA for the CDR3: TGTGCCAGTACCCTTGGACAGTTGAACACTGAAGCTTTCTTT. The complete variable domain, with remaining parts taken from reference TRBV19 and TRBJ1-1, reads DGGITQSPKYLFRKEGQNVTLSCEQNLNHDAMYWYRQDPGQGLRLIYYSQIVNDFQKGDIAEGYSVSREKKESFPLTVTSAQKNPTAFYLCASTLGQLNTEAFFGQGTRLTVV.

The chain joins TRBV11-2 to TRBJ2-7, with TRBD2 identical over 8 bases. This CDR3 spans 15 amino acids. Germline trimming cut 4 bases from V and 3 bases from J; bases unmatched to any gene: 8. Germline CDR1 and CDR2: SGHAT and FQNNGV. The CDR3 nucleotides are TGTGCCAGCAGCTCCAGCGGGAGCTTGGGCTACGAGCAGTACTTC. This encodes CASSSSGSLGYEQYF.

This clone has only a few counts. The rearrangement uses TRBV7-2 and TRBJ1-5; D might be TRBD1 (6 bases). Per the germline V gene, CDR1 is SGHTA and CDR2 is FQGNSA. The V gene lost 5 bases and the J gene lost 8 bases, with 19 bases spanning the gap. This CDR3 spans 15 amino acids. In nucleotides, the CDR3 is TGTGCCAGCAGCCCCTACCCCAGGGGAGGGGAGCCCCAGCATTTT. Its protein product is CASSPYPRGGEPQHF.

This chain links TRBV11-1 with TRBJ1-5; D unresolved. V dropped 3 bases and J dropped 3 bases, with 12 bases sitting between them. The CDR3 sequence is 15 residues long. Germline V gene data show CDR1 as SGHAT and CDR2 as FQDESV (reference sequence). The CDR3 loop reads CASSFGEGNNQPQHF. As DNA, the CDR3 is TGTGCCAGCAGCTTCGGAGAGGGTAACAATCAGCCCCAGCATTTT.

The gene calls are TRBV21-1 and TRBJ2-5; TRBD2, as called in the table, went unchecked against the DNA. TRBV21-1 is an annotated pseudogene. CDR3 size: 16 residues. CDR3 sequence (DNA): TGTGCCAGCAGCAAAGTCAGGAGGGAGGGCCTGGAGACCCAGTACTTC. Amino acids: CASSKVRREGLETQYF.

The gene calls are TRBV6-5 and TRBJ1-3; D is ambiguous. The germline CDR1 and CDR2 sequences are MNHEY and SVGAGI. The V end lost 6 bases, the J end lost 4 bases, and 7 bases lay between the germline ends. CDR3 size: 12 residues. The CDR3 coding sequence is TGTGCCAGCAGACCGACAGGAAACACCATATATTTT. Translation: CASRPTGNTIYF.

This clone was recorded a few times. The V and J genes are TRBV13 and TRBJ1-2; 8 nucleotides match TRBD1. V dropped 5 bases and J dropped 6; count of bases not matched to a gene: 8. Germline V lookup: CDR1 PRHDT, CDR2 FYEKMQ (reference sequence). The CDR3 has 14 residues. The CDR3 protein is CASSRLGQGHGYTF. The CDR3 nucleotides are TGTGCCAGCAGCAGACTTGGACAGGGCCATGGCTACACCTTC.

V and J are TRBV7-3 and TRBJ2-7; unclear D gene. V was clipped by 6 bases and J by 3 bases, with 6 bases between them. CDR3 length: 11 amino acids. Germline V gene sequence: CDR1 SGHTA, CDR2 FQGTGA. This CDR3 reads CASRQVYEQYF. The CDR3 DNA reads TGTGCCAGCAGGCAGGTCTACGAGCAGTACTTC.

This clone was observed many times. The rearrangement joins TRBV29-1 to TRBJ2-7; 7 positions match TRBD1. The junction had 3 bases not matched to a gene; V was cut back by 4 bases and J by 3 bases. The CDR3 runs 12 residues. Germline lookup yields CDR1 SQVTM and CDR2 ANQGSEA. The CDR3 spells CSVGQGVYEQYF. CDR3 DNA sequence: TGCAGCGTTGGACAGGGCGTCTACGAGCAGTACTTC.

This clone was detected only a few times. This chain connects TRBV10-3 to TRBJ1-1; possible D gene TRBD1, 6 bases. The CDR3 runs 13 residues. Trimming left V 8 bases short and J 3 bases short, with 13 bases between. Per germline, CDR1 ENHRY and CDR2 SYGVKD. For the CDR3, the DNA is TGTGCCATCTGTTCCAGGGGTGACACTGAAGCTTTCTTT. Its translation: CAICSRGDTEAFF.

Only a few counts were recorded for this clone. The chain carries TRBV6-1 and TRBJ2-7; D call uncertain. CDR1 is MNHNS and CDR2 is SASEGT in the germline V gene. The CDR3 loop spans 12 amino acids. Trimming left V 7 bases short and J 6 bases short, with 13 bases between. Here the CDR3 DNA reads TGTGCCAGCAACACCAGACAATTCGAGCAGTACTTC. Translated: CASNTRQFEQYF.

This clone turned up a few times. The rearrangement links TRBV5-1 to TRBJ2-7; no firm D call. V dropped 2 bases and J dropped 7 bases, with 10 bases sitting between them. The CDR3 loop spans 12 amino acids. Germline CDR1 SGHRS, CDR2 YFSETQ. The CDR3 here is CASSFRGLEQYF. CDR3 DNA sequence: TGCGCCAGCAGCTTCAGAGGCCTTGAGCAGTACTTC.

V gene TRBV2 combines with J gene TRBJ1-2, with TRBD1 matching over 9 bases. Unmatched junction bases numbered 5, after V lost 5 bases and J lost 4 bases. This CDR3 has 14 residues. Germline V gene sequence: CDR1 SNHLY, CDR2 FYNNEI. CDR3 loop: CASSKDRGGYGYTF. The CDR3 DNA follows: TGTGCCAGCAGTAAGGACAGGGGCGGCTATGGCTACACCTTC.

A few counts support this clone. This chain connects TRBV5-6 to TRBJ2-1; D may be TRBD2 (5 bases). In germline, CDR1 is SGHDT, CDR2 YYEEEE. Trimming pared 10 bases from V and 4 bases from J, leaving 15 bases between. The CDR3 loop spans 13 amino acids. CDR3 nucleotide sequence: TGTGCCTGCCGGAGGCGGGTTTACAATGAGCAGTTCTTC. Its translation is CACRRRVYNEQFF.

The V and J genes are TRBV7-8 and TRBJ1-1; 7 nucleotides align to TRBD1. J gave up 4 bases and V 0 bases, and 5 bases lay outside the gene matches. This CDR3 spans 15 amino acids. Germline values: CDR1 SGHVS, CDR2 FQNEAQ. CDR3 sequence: CASSLAIQGPTEAFF. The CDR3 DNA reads TGTGCCAGCAGCTTAGCGATACAGGGGCCCACTGAAGCTTTCTTT.

CDR3 protein: CASSLVRVAYVARETQYF. Here the CDR3 DNA reads TGTGCCAGCAGCTTAGTAAGGGTTGCATACGTAGCGAGGGAGACCCAGTACTTC. The rearrangement joins TRBV11-2 to TRBJ2-5; weak D call: TRBD2 (5 bases). In germline, CDR1 is SGHAT, CDR2 FQNNGV. This CDR3 spans 18 amino acids. V dropped 1 base and J dropped 5 bases, with 23 bases sitting between them. Full variable domain (remainder filled in from reference TRBV11-2 and TRBJ2-5): EAGVAQSPRYKIIEKRQSVAFWCNPISGHATLYWYQQILGQGPKLLIQFQNNGVVDDSQLPKDRFSAERLKGVDSTLKIQPAKLEDSAVYLCASSLVRVAYVARETQYFGPGTRLLVL.

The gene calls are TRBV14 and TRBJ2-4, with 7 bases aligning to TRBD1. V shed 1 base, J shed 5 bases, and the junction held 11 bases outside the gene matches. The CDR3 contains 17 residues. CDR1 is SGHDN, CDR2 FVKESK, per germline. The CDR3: CASSQVPTRDSQNIQYF. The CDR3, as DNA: TGTGCCAGCAGCCAAGTTCCAACCCGGGACAGTCAAAACATTCAGTACTTC.

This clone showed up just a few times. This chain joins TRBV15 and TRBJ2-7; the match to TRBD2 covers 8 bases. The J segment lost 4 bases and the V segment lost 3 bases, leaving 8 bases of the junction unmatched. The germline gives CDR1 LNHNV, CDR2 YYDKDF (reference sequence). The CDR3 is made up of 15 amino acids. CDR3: CATSSQRGLWYEQYF. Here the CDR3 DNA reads TGTGCCACCAGCAGTCAGCGGGGGTTGTGGTACGAGCAGTACTTC.

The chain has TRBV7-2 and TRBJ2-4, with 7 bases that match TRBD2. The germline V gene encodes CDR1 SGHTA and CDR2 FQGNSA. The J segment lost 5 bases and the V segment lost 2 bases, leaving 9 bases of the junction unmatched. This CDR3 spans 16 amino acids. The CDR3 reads CASSLPRGLIENIQYF. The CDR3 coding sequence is TGTGCCAGCAGCTTACCGCGGGGGTTGATCGAAAACATTCAGTACTTC.